These T cell receptor beta chains were read from a single sample in a study of T cell responses to AZD1222 COVID-19 vaccine. TCRdb's copy holds only in-frame clones and misses some; the assay was immunoSEQ multiplex PCR. The sample shows under 130,000 clones, 92% of them seen only once. The sequences come from peripheral blood, collected on day 0 of AZD1222 vaccination. Receptors were obtained from an adult in good health. Both conserved end residues are part of each CDR3.

TRBV6-6	TRBJ1-1	CASSRLQGGGEAFF
TRBV4-1	TRBJ2-1	CASSQEGLVRSYNEQFF
TRBV7-8	TRBJ2-7	CASSLGTGQMGEQYF
TRBV5-8	TRBJ2-1	CASSFLTGGNEQFF
TRBV2	TRBJ2-7	CASTDKGYEQYF
TRBV7-9	TRBJ1-1	CASSLGGVTEAFF
TRBV11-2	TRBJ1-4	CASSFWGSGNEKLFF
TRBV11-2	TRBJ2-7	CASSFFSYEQYF
TRBV6-5	TRBJ2-4	CASRGTDVAKNIQYF
TRBV7-2	TRBJ2-1	CASSLKILAGVNEQFF
TRBV30	TRBJ1-5	CAWSGQEGQPQHF
TRBV14	TRBJ2-3	CASSETGTSAYTQYF
TRBV28	TRBJ2-7	CASRRTGGPYEQYF
TRBV5-4	TRBJ2-7	CASSLVWSGRENEQYF
TRBV21-1	TRBJ2-5	CASSKREQDLQETQYF
TRBV4-3	TRBJ1-4	CASSRQVGEKLFF
TRBV27	TRBJ1-4	CASSFNIRQINEKLFF
TRBV2	TRBJ2-7	CASRYGTAGLAGESSYEQYF
TRBV28	TRBJ1-1	CASSLMNTEAFF
TRBV27	TRBJ2-7	CASSLAGGSNEQYF
TRBV6-4	TRBJ2-1	CASSDAGGPSNEQFF
TRBV7-3	TRBJ2-5	CASSLSRQETQYF
TRBV9	TRBJ2-3	CASSVDPLHTDTQYF
TRBV7-9	TRBJ2-2	CASSALSSGRMSGELFF
TRBV6-4	TRBJ1-2	CASSPPGDINYGYTF
TRBV20-1	TRBJ1-1	CSAMTVTEAFF
TRBV18	TRBJ1-1	CASSPKEGTENTEAFF
TRBV5-1	TRBJ1-2	CASSLGTGGRDGYTF
TRBV6-2/TRBV6-3	TRBJ2-7	CASSYSNLVQGEEQYF
TRBV29-1	TRBJ1-1	CTGGRANTEAFF
TRBV6-2/TRBV6-3	TRBJ2-5	CASSYGGKQETQYF
TRBV5-8	TRBJ2-3	CASSFRGSPTTDTQYF
TRBV10-3	TRBJ1-1	CAISGVGMNTEAFF
TRBV7-2	TRBJ1-2	CASSLAGPGLNYGYTF
TRBV6-2/TRBV6-3	TRBJ1-2	CASSSAWWGYTF
TRBV6-6	TRBJ1-2	CASSYAPEGGYTF